One sample yielded the 13 T cell receptor beta chains listed below, sequenced in a study of OX40 agonist ivuxolimab in advanced cancers. The assay was immunoSEQ multiplex PCR, and TCRdb's table has in-frame clones only and misses some. The table has about 69,000 clones, about 85% seen once. Specimen: CD4+ or CD8+ T cells sorted from blood, collected in a trial of the OX40 agonist ivuxolimab. The receptor source for this set is an adult with an advanced solid tumor such as melanoma, head and neck, liver or kidney cancer.

The chain employs TRBV5-4 and TRBJ2-6, with TRBD1 as a possible D gene (6 bases). Per the germline V gene, CDR1 is SGHNT and CDR2 is YYREEE (reference sequence). Trimming removed 0 bases from V and 0 bases from J, with 10 bases in between. CDR3 length equals 17 residues. The CDR3 reads CASSLAGANSGANVLTF. Here the CDR3 DNA reads TGTGCCAGCAGCTTGGCAGGGGCTAACTCTGGGGCCAACGTCCTGACTTTC.

As regards this clone: The sample carries other DNA sequences with the same CDR3. This sequence joins TRBV9 and TRBJ1-1; no definite D call. The CDR3 length is 13 residues. V was shortened by 0 bases and J by 1 base, with 4 bases between the two germline ends. CDR1 SGDLS and CDR2 YYNGEE come from the germline V gene. The CDR3: CASSVGPNTEAFF. The DNA for the CDR3 is TGTGCCAGCAGCGTAGGGCCGAACACTGAAGCTTTCTTT.

V is TRBV7-8 and J is TRBJ1-1; 7 bases align to TRBD1. V gave up 5 bases and J gave up 4 bases; unmatched junction bases: 10. Germline V gene data show CDR1 as SGHVS and CDR2 as FQNEAQ. The CDR3 has 15 residues. This chain's CDR3 is CASSLGQERLTEAFF. The CDR3 nucleotides read TGTGCCAGCAGCCTAGGACAGGAGAGGCTCACTGAAGCTTTCTTT.

The CDR3 bases are TGTGCCAGCAGTTACTCGAGGCACATTTTTAACTATGGCTACACCTTC. Protein: CASSYSRHIFNYGYTF. This chain connects TRBV6-6 to TRBJ1-2; D gene unclear. The CDR3 consists of 16 residues. CDR1 is MNHNY, CDR2 SVGAGI, per germline (reference sequence). V lost 0 bases to trimming and J lost 1 base, with 12 bases between them.

This clone was seen only once. V is TRBV19 and J is TRBJ1-6; 8 bases are shared with TRBD1. Per the germline V gene, CDR1 is LNHDA and CDR2 is SQIVND (reference sequence). V was clipped by 5 bases and J by 10 bases; unmatched bases: 10. CDR3 length: 15 amino acids. The CDR3 DNA follows: TGTGCCAGTAGTGTCGGACAGGGAGGGAAGTCACCCCTCCACTTT. Amino acid sequence: CASSVGQGGKSPLHF.

V and J are TRBV7-3 and TRBJ2-7; no reliable D call. There are 12 residues in the CDR3. Per germline, CDR1 SGHTA and CDR2 FQGTGA. Trimming cost V 3 bases and J 7 bases, with 10 bases left between them. CDR3 amino acids: CASSFIQREQYF. CDR3 bases: TGTGCCAGCAGCTTCATACAGCGAGAGCAGTACTTC. Full variable domain (outside the CDR3, taken from reference TRBV7-3 and TRBJ2-7): GAGVSQTPSNKVTEKGKYVELRCDPISGHTALYWYRQSLGQGPEFLIYFQGTGAADDSGLPNDRFFAVRPEGSVSTLKIQRTERGDSAVYLCASSFIQREQYFGPGTRLTVT.

Here the CDR3 reads CASSLVPANQPQHF. In DNA, the CDR3 is TGTGCCAGCAGCTTAGTACCGGCAAATCAGCCCCAGCATTTT. V and J are TRBV7-6 and TRBJ1-5; D is unclear. There are 14 residues in the CDR3. Trimming removed 1 base from V and 4 bases from J, with 8 bases in between. Germline lookup yields CDR1 SGHVS and CDR2 FNYEAQ.

The chain has TRBV28 and TRBJ1-1; possible D gene TRBD1, 5 bases. The germline V and J ends were trimmed by 7 bases and 8 bases, with 11 bases remaining between them. Germline V lookup: CDR1 MDHEN, CDR2 SYDVKM. This CDR3 has 11 residues. For the CDR3, the DNA is TGTGCCAGCATTGCCGGGACCGAAGCTTTCTTT. Translated: CASIAGTEAFF. Together with reference TRBV28 and TRBJ1-1, the CDR3 gives the full variable domain: DVKVTQSSRYLVKRTGEKVFLECVQDMDHENMFWYRQDPGLGLRLIYFSYDVKMKEKGDIPEGYSVSREKKERFSLILESASTNQTSMYLCASIAGTEAFFGQGTRLTVV.

V gene TRBV11-2 combines with J gene TRBJ1-1; tentatively, D is TRBD1 (5 bases). This CDR3 contains 15 residues. V gave up 5 bases and J gave up 4 bases, with 17 bases separating them. Germline CDR1 reads SGHAT; CDR2 reads FQNNGV. The CDR3 sequence is CASSPRGAGGTEAFF. Written as DNA, the CDR3 is TGTGCCAGCAGCCCGAGGGGCGCCGGGGGCACTGAAGCTTTCTTT. Combining the CDR3 with reference TRBV11-2 and TRBJ1-1 gives the whole variable domain EAGVAQSPRYKIIEKRQSVAFWCNPISGHATLYWYQQILGQGPKLLIQFQNNGVVDDSQLPKDRFSAERLKGVDSTLKIQPAKLEDSAVYLCASSPRGAGGTEAFFGQGTRLTVV.

V gene TRBV9 combines with J gene TRBJ2-1, with TRBD2 matching 7 bases. CDR3 length: 16 amino acids. Looked up from germline, CDR1 is SGDLS and CDR2 is YYNGEE. V lost 0 bases to trimming and J lost 4 bases; unmatched junction nucleotides: 7. The DNA for the CDR3 is TGTGCCAGCAGCGTAGTAGGCCTAGCGGCTTACAATGAGCAGTTCTTC. Residues: CASSVVGLAAYNEQFF. Full variable domain (outside the CDR3, taken from reference TRBV9 and TRBJ2-1): DSGVTQTPKHLITATGQRVTLRCSPRSGDLSVYWYQQSLDQGLQFLIQYYNGEERAKGNILERFSAQQFPDLHSELNLSSLELGDSALYFCASSVVGLAAYNEQFFGPGTRLTVL.

The V gene is TRBV11-3, the J gene TRBJ2-7; no firm D call. The CDR3 is 13 amino acids. Germline V lookup: CDR1 SGHNT, CDR2 YENEEA. V lost 4 bases to trimming and J lost 6 bases, with 13 bases between them. The CDR3 protein is CASSSPFASEQYF. The CDR3, as DNA: TGTGCCAGCAGCTCACCCTTCGCGAGCGAGCAGTACTTC. The whole variable domain, filled in from reference TRBV11-3 and TRBJ2-7, reads EAGVVQSPRYKIIEKKQPVAFWCNPISGHNTLYWYLQNLGQGPELLIRYENEEAVDDSQLPKDRFSAERLKGVDSTLKIQPAELGDSAVYLCASSSPFASEQYFGPGTRLTVT.

This clone was seen only once. The chain combines TRBV27 with TRBJ1-2; 8 positions match TRBD1. The CDR3 contains 15 residues. Germline V gene lookup returns CDR1 MNHEY and CDR2 SMNVEV (reference sequence). The V gene end was trimmed by 3 bases and the J gene end by 4 bases; junction bases not matched to a gene: 7. The CDR3 DNA reads TGTGCCAGCAGTTTCAGACAGGGGACCCTCTATGGCTACACCTTC. It specifies CASSFRQGTLYGYTF.

The gene calls are TRBV20-1 and TRBJ2-5, with D unclear. V lost 4 bases, J lost 1 base, and 4 bases lay in between. Germline assignment: CDR1 DFQATT and CDR2 SNEGSKA (reference sequence). The CDR3 sequence is 11 residues long. The CDR3 region is CSATFQETQYF. As DNA, the CDR3 is TGCAGTGCTACATTCCAAGAGACCCAGTACTTC.